These 25 T cell receptor beta chains were sequenced from one sample in a study of T cells expressing NK-cell markers. TCRdb re-analyzed the 5' RACE reads; it lists each CDR3 protein once, without DNA. Recorded here are some 440,000 distinct CDR3 sequences; the top ten clones represent more than 1.4%. Sequencing input: blood T cells: a sorted CD56 or NKG2C T cell subset, CD4+ or CD8+ T cells, or bulk PBMC T cells (not recorded which). The receptor source for this set is a woman aged 45-59 years in good health.

The V gene is TRBV12-3 or TRBV12-4, the J gene TRBJ2-6. This CDR3 region has 16 residues. The CDR3 reads CASSSIQGSGANVLTF.

Here the CDR3 reads CASSFGPGPLRPQHF. This chain connects TRBV12-3 or TRBV12-4 to TRBJ1-5. This CDR3 is built from 15 residues.

V gene TRBV11-2 combines with J gene TRBJ2-3; TCRdb gives TRBD1 as the D gene, but with no DNA this cannot be confirmed. The CDR3 totals 13 residues. The germline V gene encodes CDR1 SGHAT and CDR2 FQNNGV. CDR3 amino acids: CASSLVRQGSQYF.

The V gene is TRBV27, the J gene TRBJ2-4; TCRdb lists TRBD1, though no DNA is available to test this call. CDR3 size: 13 residues. Germline lookup yields CDR1 MNHEY and CDR2 SMNVEV (reference sequence). The CDR3 region is CASSLRTGSFQYF.

The chain recombines TRBV12-3 or TRBV12-4 with TRBJ1-6. The CDR3 is 12 amino acids. The CDR3: CASSLSGSPLHF.

V usage is TRBV10-3 and J usage is TRBJ2-4; there is no DNA to check the TCRdb D call of TRBD1. Germline assignment: CDR1 ENHRY and CDR2 SYGVKD. There are 13 residues in the CDR3. The chain's CDR3 is CASTGGGESIQYF.

The J gene is TRBJ1-1, the V gene TRBV12-3 or TRBV12-4. This CDR3 is built from 12 residues. The CDR3 reads CASSFADTEAFF.

The chain employs TRBV20-1 and TRBJ2-3; TCRdb gives TRBD1 as the D gene, but with no DNA this cannot be confirmed. The CDR3 is 13 residues long. The germline V gene encodes CDR1 DFQATT and CDR2 SNEGSKA (reference sequence). The CDR3 region is CSARDNRRDTQYF.

V and J are TRBV28 and TRBJ2-7; the D call of TRBD1 rests on TCRdb alone, since no DNA is present to check it. CDR1 and CDR2 (germline): MDHEN, SYDVKM. The CDR3 is 13 residues long. The CDR3 loop is CASSLLSGIEQYF.

This rearrangement joins TRBV15 to TRBJ2-7; the D call from TCRdb, TRBD2, cannot be confirmed without DNA. Germline values: CDR1 LNHNV, CDR2 YYDKDF (reference sequence). The CDR3 extends over 15 amino acids. CDR3 amino acids: CATSRGLAGDYEQYF.

V is TRBV7-9 and J is TRBJ1-5; TCRdb's D call, TRBD1, is unchecked because there is no DNA. The CDR3 is 14 residues long. Germline-derived CDR1 and CDR2 are SEHNR and FQNEAQ (reference sequence). The CDR3 sequence: CASSLLGQGPPQHF.

The chain joins TRBV12-3 or TRBV12-4 to TRBJ2-5; TCRdb's D gene call, TRBD2, goes unchecked for lack of DNA. This CDR3 comprises 14 residues. CDR3 protein: CASSRSGSQQTQYF.

The chain has TRBV6-5 and TRBJ2-3; checking the TCRdb D call of TRBD2 is not possible without DNA. Germline CDR1 reads MNHEY; CDR2 reads SVGAGI. The length of the CDR3 is 15 residues. The CDR3 sequence is CASSSGRASTDTQYF.

This rearrangement joins TRBV7-8 to TRBJ1-1. This CDR3 has 13 residues. Germline CDR1 SGHVS, CDR2 FQNEAQ. The CDR3 loop reads CASTQGGNTEAFF. The variable domain in full, with the rest retrieved from reference TRBV7-8 and TRBJ1-1, is GAGVSQSPRYKVAKRGQDVALRCDPISGHVSLFWYQQALGQGPEFLTYFQNEAQLDKSGLPSDRFFAERPEGSVSTLKIQRTQQEDSAVYLCASTQGGNTEAFFGQGTRLTVV.

V is TRBV9 and J is TRBJ2-7; TCRdb's D call of TRBD2 is untestable without DNA. In germline, CDR1 is SGDLS, CDR2 YYNGEE. The CDR3 extends over 14 amino acids. CDR3 residues: CASSVVGLGSEQYF.

The J gene is TRBJ1-2, the V gene TRBV6-6; TCRdb reports TRBD1, a call that lacks DNA to check it against. Germline V gives CDR1 MNHNY, CDR2 SVGAGI (reference sequence). This CDR3 has 14 residues. CDR3 residues: CASSPGNRIGGYTF.

CDR3 loop: CASSNSGSWSYNEQFF. The chain employs TRBV5-1 and TRBJ2-1; TCRdb returns TRBD2, unconfirmable since there is no DNA. The germline V gene has CDR1 SGHRS and CDR2 YFSETQ. The CDR3 is 16 amino acids.

The chain carries TRBV5-5 and TRBJ1-4; TCRdb returns TRBD1, unconfirmable since there is no DNA. This CDR3 has 14 residues. Germline CDR1 reads SGHKS; CDR2 reads YYEKEE (reference sequence). CDR3 region: CASSARVTGEKLFF.

V and J are TRBV9 and TRBJ1-2; TCRdb names TRBD1, which stays unverified in the absence of DNA. The CDR3 sequence is 14 residues long. CDR1 SGDLS and CDR2 YYNGEE come from the germline V gene. The CDR3 protein is CASSVGQGKYGYTF. The entire variable domain, with the rest obtained from reference TRBV9 and TRBJ1-2, is as follows: DSGVTQTPKHLITATGQRVTLRCSPRSGDLSVYWYQQSLDQGLQFLIQYYNGEERAKGNILERFSAQQFPDLHSELNLSSLELGDSALYFCASSVGQGKYGYTFGSGTRLTVV.

The chain employs TRBV5-1 and TRBJ2-1; TCRdb's D call of TRBD1 is untestable without DNA. Germline CDR1 reads SGHRS; CDR2 reads YFSETQ. The CDR3 is 16 residues long. This chain's CDR3 is CASSFPPGQGGNEQFF. Full variable domain (missing parts from reference TRBV5-1 and TRBJ2-1): KAGVTQTPRYLIKTRGQQVTLSCSPISGHRSVSWYQQTPGQGLQFLFEYFSETQRNKGNFPGRFSGRQFSNSRSEMNVSTLELGDSALYLCASSFPPGQGGNEQFFGPGTRLTVL.

The chain couples TRBV7-9 to TRBJ1-4; TCRdb lists TRBD1, though no DNA is available to test this call. The CDR3 has 17 residues. In germline, CDR1 is SEHNR, CDR2 FQNEAQ (reference sequence). CDR3 residues: CASSTYPSRGSGEKLFF.

J is TRBJ2-3 and V is TRBV7-9; TCRdb's D call of TRBD2 is untestable without DNA. This CDR3 has 16 residues. Looked up from germline, CDR1 is SEHNR and CDR2 is FQNEAQ (reference sequence). CDR3 protein: CASSFLAGTSTDTQYF.

The chain recombines TRBV3-1 with TRBJ2-3; with no DNA, the TCRdb D assignment of TRBD2 cannot be verified. The CDR3 is made up of 15 amino acids. Germline CDR1 and CDR2: LGHDT and YNNKEL (reference sequence). CDR3 region: CASSQGGTTADTQYF.

The CDR3 loop is CASSIRLHQSNQPQHF. The chain joins TRBV19 to TRBJ1-5. CDR1 and CDR2 from the germline V gene are LNHDA and SQIVND (reference sequence). CDR3 length: 16 amino acids.

The genes are TRBV12-3 or TRBV12-4 and TRBJ2-7; TCRdb picks TRBD1, but there is no DNA to check that call. The CDR3 is 15 amino acids. CDR3: CASSPQGGAGYEQYF.